This entry features one T cell receptor beta chain sequence. The junction had 7 bases not matched to a gene; V was cut back by 5 bases and J by 5 bases. This CDR3 has 14 amino acids. Germline CDR1 and CDR2: KGHSH and LQKENI. The method was immunoSEQ multiplex PCR; TCRdb's version includes in-frame clones alone and lacks a portion of them. The sample consists of around 200,000 clones, 80% to 90% of them appearing once. The sample comes from a study of blood T cell repertoires in COVID-19. About the research overall: Italy, Spain and the United States were the sources of the convalescent and acute COVID-19 samples.

The TCR was taken from an elderly woman with acute or convalescent COVID-19. The chain has TRBV18 and TRBJ1-2, with 8 bases aligning to TRBD1. Sequencing was performed on peripheral blood. DNA of the CDR3: TGTGCCAGCTCAGCGGACAGGGACTCTTATGGCTACACCTTC. Translation: CASSADRDSYGYTF. The full variable domain, its missing parts supplied by reference TRBV18 and TRBJ1-2, is NAGVMQNPRHLVRRRGQEARLRCSPMKGHSHVYWYRQLPEEGLKFMVYLQKENIIDESGMPKERFSAEFPKEGPSILRIQQVVRGDSAAYFCASSADRDSYGYTFGSGTRLTVV.